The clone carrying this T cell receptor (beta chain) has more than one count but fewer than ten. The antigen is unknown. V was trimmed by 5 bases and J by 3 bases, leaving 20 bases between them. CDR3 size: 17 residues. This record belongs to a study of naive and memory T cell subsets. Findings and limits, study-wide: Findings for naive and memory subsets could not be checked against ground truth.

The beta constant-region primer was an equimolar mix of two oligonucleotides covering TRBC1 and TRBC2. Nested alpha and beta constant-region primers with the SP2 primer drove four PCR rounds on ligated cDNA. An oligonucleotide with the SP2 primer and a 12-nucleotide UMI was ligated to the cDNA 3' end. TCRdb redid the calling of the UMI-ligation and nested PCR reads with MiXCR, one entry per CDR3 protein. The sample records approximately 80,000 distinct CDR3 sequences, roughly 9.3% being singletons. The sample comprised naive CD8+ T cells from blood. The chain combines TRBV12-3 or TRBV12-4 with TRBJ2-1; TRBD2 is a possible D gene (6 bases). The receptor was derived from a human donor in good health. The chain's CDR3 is CASSTIPGASVYNEQFF. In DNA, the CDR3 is TGTGCCAGCAGTACCATCCCCGGCGCTAGCGTCTACAATGAGCAGTTCTTC.